The T cell receptor (beta chain) under discussion was sequenced for a study of T cells after somatic rescue of genetic block. The CDR3 spans 12 residues. The germline gives CDR1 ENHRY, CDR2 SYGVKD. The germline V and J ends were trimmed by 9 bases and 5 bases, with 14 bases remaining between them. The data were produced by immunoSEQ multiplex PCR, yet TCRdb's version contains in-frame clones alone and is incomplete. Altogether about 10,000 clones are present, around two thirds being singletons, with the ten largest covering approximately 23%. This clone was detected only a few times. What was sequenced was peripheral blood mononuclear cells (PBMCs). This rearrangement joins TRBV10-3 to TRBJ2-7; D is perhaps TRBD1 (6 bases). The sequence was obtained from a boy aged 5-17 years. The CDR3 protein is CAISLTGHEQYF. The CDR3 DNA follows: TGTGCCATTTCCTTGACAGGTCACGAGCAGTACTTC.